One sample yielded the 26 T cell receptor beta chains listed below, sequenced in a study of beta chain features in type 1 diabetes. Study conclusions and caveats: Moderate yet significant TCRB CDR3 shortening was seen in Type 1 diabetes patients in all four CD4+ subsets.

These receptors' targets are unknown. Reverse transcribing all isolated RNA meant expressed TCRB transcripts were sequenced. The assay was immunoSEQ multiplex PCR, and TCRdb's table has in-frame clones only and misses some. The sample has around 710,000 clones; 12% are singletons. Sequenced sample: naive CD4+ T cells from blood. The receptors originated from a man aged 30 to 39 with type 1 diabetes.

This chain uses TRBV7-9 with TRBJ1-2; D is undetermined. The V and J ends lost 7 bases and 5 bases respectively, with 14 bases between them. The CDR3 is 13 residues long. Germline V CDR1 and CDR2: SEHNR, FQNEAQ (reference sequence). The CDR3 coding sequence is TGTGCCAGCACCCCTCGGGAGGAGTATGGCTACACCTTC. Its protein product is CASTPREEYGYTF.

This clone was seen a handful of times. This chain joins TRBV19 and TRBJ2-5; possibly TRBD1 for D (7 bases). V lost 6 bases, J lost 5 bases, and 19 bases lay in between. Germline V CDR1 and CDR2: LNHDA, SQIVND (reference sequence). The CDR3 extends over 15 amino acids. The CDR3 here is CASSTMTGTGETQYF. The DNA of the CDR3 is TGTGCCAGTAGCACCATGACAGGGACTGGGGAGACCCAGTACTTC.

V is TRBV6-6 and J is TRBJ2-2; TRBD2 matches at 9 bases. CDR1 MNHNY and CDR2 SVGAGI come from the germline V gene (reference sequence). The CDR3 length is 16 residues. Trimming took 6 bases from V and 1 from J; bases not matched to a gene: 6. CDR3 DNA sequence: TGTGCCAGCAGGCTCCTAGCGGGGAGGAACACCGGGGAGCTGTTTTTT. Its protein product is CASRLLAGRNTGELFF.

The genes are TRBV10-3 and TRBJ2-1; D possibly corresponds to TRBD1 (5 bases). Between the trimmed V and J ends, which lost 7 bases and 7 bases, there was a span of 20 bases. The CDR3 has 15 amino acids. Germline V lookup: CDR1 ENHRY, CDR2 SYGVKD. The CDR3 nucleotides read TGTGCCATCACCGGCGTCCAGGGTTCGCCGAATGAGCAGTTCTTC. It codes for CAITGVQGSPNEQFF.

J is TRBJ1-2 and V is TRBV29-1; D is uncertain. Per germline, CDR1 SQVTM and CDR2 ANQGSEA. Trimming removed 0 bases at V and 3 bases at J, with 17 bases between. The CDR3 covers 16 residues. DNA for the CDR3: TGCAGCGTTGAAGATCTAGGCGGGGAGAAGTACTATGGCTACACCTTC. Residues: CSVEDLGGEKYYGYTF.

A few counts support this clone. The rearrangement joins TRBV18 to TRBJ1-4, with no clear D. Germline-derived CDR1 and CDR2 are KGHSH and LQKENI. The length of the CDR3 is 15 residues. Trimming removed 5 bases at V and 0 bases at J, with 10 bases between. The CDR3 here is CASSSGGTTNEKLFF. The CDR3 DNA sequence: TGTGCCAGCTCATCGGGAGGGACAACTAATGAAAAACTGTTTTTT.

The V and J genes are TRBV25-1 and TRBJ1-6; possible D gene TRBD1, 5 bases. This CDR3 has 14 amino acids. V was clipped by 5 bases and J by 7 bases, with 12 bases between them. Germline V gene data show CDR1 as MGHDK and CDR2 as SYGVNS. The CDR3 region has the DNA TGTGCCAGCAGTCCGGGGACGGCGAATTCACCCCTCCACTTT. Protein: CASSPGTANSPLHF.

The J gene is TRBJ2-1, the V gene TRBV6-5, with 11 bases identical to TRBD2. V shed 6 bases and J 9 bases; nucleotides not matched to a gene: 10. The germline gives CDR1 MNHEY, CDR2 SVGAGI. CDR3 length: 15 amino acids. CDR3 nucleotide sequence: TGTGCCAGCAGCTCGCCTAGCGGGGGGCCAGCTGAGCAGTTCTTC. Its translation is CASSSPSGGPAEQFF.

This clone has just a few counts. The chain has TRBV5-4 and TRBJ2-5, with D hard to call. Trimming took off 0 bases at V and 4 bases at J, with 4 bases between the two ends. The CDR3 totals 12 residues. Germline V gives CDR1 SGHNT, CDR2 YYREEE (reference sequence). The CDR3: CASSLDGETQYF. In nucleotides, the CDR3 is TGTGCCAGCAGCTTGGATGGAGAGACCCAGTACTTC.

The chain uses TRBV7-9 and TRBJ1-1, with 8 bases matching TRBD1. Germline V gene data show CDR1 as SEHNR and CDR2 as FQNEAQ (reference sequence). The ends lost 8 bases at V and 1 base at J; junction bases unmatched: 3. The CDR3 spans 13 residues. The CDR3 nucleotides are TGTGCCAGCGGCGGGACAGGGAACACTGAAGCTTTCTTT. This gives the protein CASGGTGNTEAFF.

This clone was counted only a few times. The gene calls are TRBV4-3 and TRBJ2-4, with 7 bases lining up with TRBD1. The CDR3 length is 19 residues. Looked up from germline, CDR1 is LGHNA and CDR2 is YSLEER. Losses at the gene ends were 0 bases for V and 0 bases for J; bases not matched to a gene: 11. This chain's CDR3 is CASSQDDPGTELAKNIQYF. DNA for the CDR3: TGCGCCAGCAGCCAAGACGATCCAGGGACAGAGCTAGCCAAAAACATTCAGTACTTC.

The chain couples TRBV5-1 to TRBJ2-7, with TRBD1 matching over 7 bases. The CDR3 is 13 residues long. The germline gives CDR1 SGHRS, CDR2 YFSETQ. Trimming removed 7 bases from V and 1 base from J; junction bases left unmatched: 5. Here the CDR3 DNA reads TGCGCCAGCGCAACAGGGGTATCCTACGAGCAGTACTTC. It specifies CASATGVSYEQYF.

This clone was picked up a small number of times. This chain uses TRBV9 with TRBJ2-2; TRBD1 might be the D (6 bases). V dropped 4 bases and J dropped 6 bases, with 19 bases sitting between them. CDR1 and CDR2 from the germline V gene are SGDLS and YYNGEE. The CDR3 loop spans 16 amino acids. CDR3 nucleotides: TGTGCCAGCAGCTCTTCCAGGGGAGAAGGGCCCGGGGAGCTGTTTTTT. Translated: CASSSSRGEGPGELFF.

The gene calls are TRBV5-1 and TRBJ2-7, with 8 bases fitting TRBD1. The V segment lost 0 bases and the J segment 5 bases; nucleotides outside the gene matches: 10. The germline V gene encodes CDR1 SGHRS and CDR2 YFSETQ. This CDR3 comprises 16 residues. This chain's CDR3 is CASSLGTGGGQDEQYF. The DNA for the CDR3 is TGCGCCAGCAGCTTGGGGACAGGAGGGGGACAGGACGAGCAGTACTTC.

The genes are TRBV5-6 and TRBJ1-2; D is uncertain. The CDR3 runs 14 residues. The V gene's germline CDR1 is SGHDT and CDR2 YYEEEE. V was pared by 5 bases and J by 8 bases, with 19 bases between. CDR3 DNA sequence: TGTGCCAGCAGTCGCCCTACGAGGGCCTGGGGCTACACCTTC. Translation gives CASSRPTRAWGYTF. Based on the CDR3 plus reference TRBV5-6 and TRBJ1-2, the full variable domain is DAGVTQSPTHLIKTRGQQVTLRCSPKSGHDTVSWYQQALGQGPQFIFQYYEEEERQRGNFPDRFSGHQFPNYSSELNVNALLLGDSALYLCASSRPTRAWGYTFGSGTRLTVV.

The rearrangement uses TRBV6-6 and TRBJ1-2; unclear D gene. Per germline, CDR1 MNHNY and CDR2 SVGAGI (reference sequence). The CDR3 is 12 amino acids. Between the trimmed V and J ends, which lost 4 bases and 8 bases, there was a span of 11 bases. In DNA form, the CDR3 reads TGTGCCAGCAGTTCTTATGGTCTCGGCTACACCTTC. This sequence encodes CASSSYGLGYTF.

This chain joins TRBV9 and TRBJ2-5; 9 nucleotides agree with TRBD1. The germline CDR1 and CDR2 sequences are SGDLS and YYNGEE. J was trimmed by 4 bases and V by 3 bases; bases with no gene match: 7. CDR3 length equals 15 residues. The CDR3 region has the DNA TGTGCCAGCAGCGGGTCCATACAGGGGGCAGAGACCCAGTACTTC. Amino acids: CASSGSIQGAETQYF.

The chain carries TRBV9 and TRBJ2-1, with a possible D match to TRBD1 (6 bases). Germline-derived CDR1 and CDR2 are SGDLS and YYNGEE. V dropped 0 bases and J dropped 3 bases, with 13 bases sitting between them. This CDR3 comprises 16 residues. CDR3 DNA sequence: TGTGCCAGCAGCGTAGTAGGGGGAAGCGGCTACAATGAGCAGTTCTTC. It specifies CASSVVGGSGYNEQFF. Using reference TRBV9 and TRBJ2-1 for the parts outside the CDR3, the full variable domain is DSGVTQTPKHLITATGQRVTLRCSPRSGDLSVYWYQQSLDQGLQFLIQYYNGEERAKGNILERFSAQQFPDLHSELNLSSLELGDSALYFCASSVVGGSGYNEQFFGPGTRLTVL.

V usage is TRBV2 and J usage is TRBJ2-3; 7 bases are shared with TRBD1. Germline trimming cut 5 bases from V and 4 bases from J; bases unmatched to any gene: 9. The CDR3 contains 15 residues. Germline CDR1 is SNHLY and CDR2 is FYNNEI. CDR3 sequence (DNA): TGTGCCAGCAGTCAGGGGGTGTTTAGCGCAGATACGCAGTATTTT. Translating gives CASSQGVFSADTQYF.

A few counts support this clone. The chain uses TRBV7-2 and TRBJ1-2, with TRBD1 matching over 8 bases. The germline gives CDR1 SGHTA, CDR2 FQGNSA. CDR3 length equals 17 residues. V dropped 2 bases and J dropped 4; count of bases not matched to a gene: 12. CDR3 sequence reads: CASSLYRRGQGSYGYTF. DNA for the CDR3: TGTGCCAGCAGCTTATATCGGAGAGGACAGGGTAGCTATGGCTACACCTTC.

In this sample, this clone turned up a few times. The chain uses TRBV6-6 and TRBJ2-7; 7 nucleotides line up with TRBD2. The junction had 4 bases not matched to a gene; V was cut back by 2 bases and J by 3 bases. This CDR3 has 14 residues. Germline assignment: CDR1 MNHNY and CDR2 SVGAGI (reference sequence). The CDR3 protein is CASSYPGLVYEQYF. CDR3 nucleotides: TGTGCCAGCAGTTACCCCGGACTAGTCTACGAGCAGTACTTC.

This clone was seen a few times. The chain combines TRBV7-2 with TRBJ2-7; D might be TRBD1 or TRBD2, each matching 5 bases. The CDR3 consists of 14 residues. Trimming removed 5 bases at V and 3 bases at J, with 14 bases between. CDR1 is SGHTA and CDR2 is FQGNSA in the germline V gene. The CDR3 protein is CASSTGPSYYEQYF. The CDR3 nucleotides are TGTGCCAGCAGCACGGGACCTTCCTACTACGAGCAGTACTTC.

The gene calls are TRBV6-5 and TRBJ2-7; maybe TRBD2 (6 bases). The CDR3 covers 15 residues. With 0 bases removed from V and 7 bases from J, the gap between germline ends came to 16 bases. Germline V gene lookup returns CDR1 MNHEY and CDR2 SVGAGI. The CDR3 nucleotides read TGTGCCAGCAGTTACTCGGGGGTTCTCCGGGAGGAGCAGTACTTC. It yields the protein CASSYSGVLREEQYF.

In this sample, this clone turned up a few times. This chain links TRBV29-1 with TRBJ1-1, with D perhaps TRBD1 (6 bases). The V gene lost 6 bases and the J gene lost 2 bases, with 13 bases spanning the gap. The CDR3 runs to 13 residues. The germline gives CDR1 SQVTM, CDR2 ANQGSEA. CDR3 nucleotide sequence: TGCAGCGTCGCGCAACAGGGTAACACTGAAGCTTTCTTT. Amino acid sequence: CSVAQQGNTEAFF.

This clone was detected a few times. Here the CDR3 DNA reads TGTGCCAGCTCACTATTGAGGGGAGACCAAGAGACCCAGTACTTC. Protein product: CASSLLRGDQETQYF. The rearrangement links TRBV18 to TRBJ2-5; D might be TRBD1 or TRBD2, each matching 5 bases. The CDR3 runs 15 residues. The germline V and J ends were trimmed by 4 bases and 0 bases, with 12 bases remaining between them. Germline V gene lookup returns CDR1 KGHSH and CDR2 LQKENI. The full variable domain, rest sourced from reference TRBV18 and TRBJ2-5, is NAGVMQNPRHLVRRRGQEARLRCSPMKGHSHVYWYRQLPEEGLKFMVYLQKENIIDESGMPKERFSAEFPKEGPSILRIQQVVRGDSAAYFCASSLLRGDQETQYFGPGTRLLVL.

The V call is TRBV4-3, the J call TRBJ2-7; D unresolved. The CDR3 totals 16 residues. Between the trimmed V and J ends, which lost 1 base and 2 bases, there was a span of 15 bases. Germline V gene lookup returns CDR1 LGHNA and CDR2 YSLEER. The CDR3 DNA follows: TGCGCCAGCAGCCAAGCCTCCGGGTACTTACCCTACGAGCAGTACTTC. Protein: CASSQASGYLPYEQYF.